The rows below give T cell receptor beta chains drawn from one sample of a study of OX40 agonist ivuxolimab in advanced cancers. Data came from immunoSEQ multiplex PCR; TCRdb stores just in-frame clones and leaves some out. The sample carries tens of thousands of clones, roughly 84% recorded once. The sample in question was CD4+ or CD8+ T cells sorted from blood, obtained in a trial of the OX40 agonist ivuxolimab. All receptors derive from an adult with an advanced solid tumor such as melanoma, head and neck, liver or kidney cancer. The CDR3 runs from the conserved cysteine through the conserved F or W. The order of the fields is J gene, CDR3 length, clone size, V gene, D gene, CDR3 DNA, CDR3 protein. A D gene is named only where the DNA matches it firmly. Clone size is not always given. Where it is, it says once, few, many or a class for expanded clones.

J gene: TRBJ1-2
CDR3 length: 14
clone size: .
V gene: TRBV7-9
D gene: .
CDR3 DNA: TGTGCCAGCAGCTTAGGCCAGGCCAACTATGGCTACACCTTC
CDR3 protein: CASSLGQANYGYTF

J gene: TRBJ2-7
CDR3 length: 14
clone size: .
V gene: TRBV5-8
D gene: TRBD1
CDR3 DNA: TGTGCCAGCAGCTTGCAGGACAGGGGCTACGAGCAGTACTTC
CDR3 protein: CASSLQDRGYEQYF

J gene: TRBJ2-7
CDR3 length: 13
clone size: .
V gene: TRBV2
D gene: .
CDR3 DNA: TGTGCCAGCAGTGAGGTAGGCAGCTACGAGCAGTACTTC
CDR3 protein: CASSEVGSYEQYF

J gene: TRBJ1-1
CDR3 length: 15
clone size: .
V gene: TRBV6-6
D gene: TRBD1
CDR3 DNA: TGTGCCAGCAGGGACCAGGGGGCCCCGAACACTGAAGCTTTCTTT
CDR3 protein: CASRDQGAPNTEAFF

J gene: TRBJ1-1
CDR3 length: 15
clone size: few
V gene: TRBV5-1
D gene: .
CDR3 DNA: TGCGCCAGCTCGATGGGGGCCGGTATGAACACTGAAGCTTTCTTT
CDR3 protein: CASSMGAGMNTEAFF

J gene: TRBJ2-5
CDR3 length: 15
clone size: .
V gene: TRBV5-4
D gene: .
CDR3 DNA: TGTGCCAGCAGCTTAGATTTTACTAGCAGGGAGACCCAGTACTTC
CDR3 protein: CASSLDFTSRETQYF

J gene: TRBJ1-2
CDR3 length: 12
clone size: .
V gene: TRBV6-5
D gene: .
CDR3 DNA: TGTGCCAGCAGTGCTCAGGGATATGGCTACACCTTC
CDR3 protein: CASSAQGYGYTF

J gene: TRBJ2-5
CDR3 length: 16
clone size: .
V gene: TRBV10-3
D gene: .
CDR3 DNA: TGTGCCATCAGTGGAGGAGGGTCTCTTTGGCAAGAGACCCAGTACTTC
CDR3 protein: CAISGGGSLWQETQYF

J gene: TRBJ1-1
CDR3 length: 11
clone size: .
V gene: TRBV2
D gene: .
CDR3 DNA: TGTGCCAGATCATTAGCCTCCGAAGCTTTCTTT
CDR3 protein: CARSLASEAFF

J gene: TRBJ2-3
CDR3 length: 15
clone size: .
V gene: TRBV9
D gene: .
CDR3 DNA: TGTGCCAGCAGCGCCGGGACGTATAGCACAGATACGCAGTATTTT
CDR3 protein: CASSAGTYSTDTQYF

J gene: TRBJ2-3
CDR3 length: 14
clone size: .
V gene: TRBV7-9
D gene: TRBD1
CDR3 DNA: TGTGCCAGCAGCCCTACAGGGGTGAGGGATACGCAGTATTTT
CDR3 protein: CASSPTGVRDTQYF

J gene: TRBJ2-2
CDR3 length: 14
clone size: .
V gene: TRBV2
D gene: .
CDR3 DNA: TGTGCCAGCGGTGGGTGGTCGAACACCGGGGAGCTGTTTTTT
CDR3 protein: CASGGWSNTGELFF

J gene: TRBJ2-3
CDR3 length: 16
clone size: .
V gene: TRBV10-1
D gene: .
CDR3 DNA: TGCGCCAGCAGGCTTACCGGGGGGCGGATGGGAGATACGCAGTATTTT
CDR3 protein: CASRLTGGRMGDTQYF

J gene: TRBJ1-2
CDR3 length: 13
clone size: .
V gene: TRBV27
D gene: .
CDR3 DNA: TGTGCCAGCAGTTCGTACCCCTTGGATGGCTACACCTTC
CDR3 protein: CASSSYPLDGYTF

J gene: TRBJ2-2
CDR3 length: 16
clone size: .
V gene: TRBV7-6
D gene: TRBD2
CDR3 DNA: TGTGCCAGCAGCCGTACTAGCGGGGGGGCTGGCGGGGAGCTGTTTTTT
CDR3 protein: CASSRTSGGAGGELFF

J gene: TRBJ1-2
CDR3 length: 16
clone size: .
V gene: TRBV28
D gene: TRBD1
CDR3 DNA: TGTGCCAGCAGTCCCCCCGGACGGGGACAGGACTATGGCTACACCTTC
CDR3 protein: CASSPPGRGQDYGYTF

J gene: TRBJ2-7
CDR3 length: 12
clone size: .
V gene: TRBV2
D gene: .
CDR3 DNA: TGTGCCAGCAGTGAACGGGTGCTGGGGCAGTACTTC
CDR3 protein: CASSERVLGQYF

J gene: TRBJ1-2
CDR3 length: 13
clone size: .
V gene: TRBV5-6
D gene: .
CDR3 DNA: TGTGCCAGCAGCTCGGGACAAATAGAAGGCTACACCTTC
CDR3 protein: CASSSGQIEGYTF

J gene: TRBJ2-2
CDR3 length: 13
clone size: .
V gene: TRBV2
D gene: .
CDR3 DNA: TGTGCCAGCCTTATTCCTCCGGGCGGGGAGCTGTTTTTT
CDR3 protein: CASLIPPGGELFF

J gene: TRBJ1-5
CDR3 length: 15
clone size: few
V gene: TRBV6-5
D gene: TRBD1
CDR3 DNA: TGTGCCTGCCGGGACAGCCTCTATAGCAATCAGCCCCAGCATTTT
CDR3 protein: CACRDSLYSNQPQHF

J gene: TRBJ1-2
CDR3 length: 15
clone size: few
V gene: TRBV7-2
D gene: TRBD1
CDR3 DNA: TGTGCCAGCAGCGCCATAACGGGACAGGGAGGAGGCTACACCTTC
CDR3 protein: CASSAITGQGGGYTF

J gene: TRBJ1-5
CDR3 length: 15
clone size: .
V gene: TRBV2
D gene: .
CDR3 DNA: TGTGCCAGCAGTGGTGGCTCCCCCCGCAATCAGCCCCAGCATTTT
CDR3 protein: CASSGGSPRNQPQHF

J gene: TRBJ1-1
CDR3 length: 15
clone size: .
V gene: TRBV5-1
D gene: .
CDR3 DNA: TGCGCCAGCAGCTTGGACACGGGACACCGTTCTGAAGCTTTCTTT
CDR3 protein: CASSLDTGHRSEAFF

J gene: TRBJ1-1
CDR3 length: 13
clone size: few
V gene: TRBV10-3
D gene: .
CDR3 DNA: TGTGCCATCAGTGACCAGGAAGGAGCTGAAGCTTTCTTT
CDR3 protein: CAISDQEGAEAFF

J gene: TRBJ1-3
CDR3 length: 19
clone size: .
V gene: TRBV9
D gene: TRBD1
CDR3 DNA: TGTGCCAGCAGCGTACAGGGGGGAGGACAGACTATAAGCCTGGACACCATATATTTT
CDR3 protein: CASSVQGGGQTISLDTIYF

J gene: TRBJ1-6
CDR3 length: 15
clone size: .
V gene: TRBV5-1
D gene: .
CDR3 DNA: TGCGCCAGCAGCTTGTTAGGGGCTGAGAATTCACCCCTCCACTTT
CDR3 protein: CASSLLGAENSPLHF

J gene: TRBJ1-6
CDR3 length: 12
clone size: few
V gene: TRBV5-6
D gene: .
CDR3 DNA: TGTGCCAGCAGCCCGGGGTATTCACCCCTCCACTTT
CDR3 protein: CASSPGYSPLHF

J gene: TRBJ2-5
CDR3 length: 15
clone size: few
V gene: TRBV18
D gene: .
CDR3 DNA: TGTGCCAGCTCACCCAAAGCTTTAGGACAAGAGACCCAGTACTTC
CDR3 protein: CASSPKALGQETQYF